The 29 T cell receptor beta chains in this list originate from one sample, sequenced in a study of monozygotic twins with cystic fibrosis. The repertoire was sequenced with immunoSEQ multiplex PCR; TCRdb's copy has only in-frame clones and lacks some. In the table there are over 20,000 clones, around 97% of which are singletons. Sequencing was done on a sample of blood. The receptor set was obtained from a girl aged 10 to 17 with cystic fibrosis.

This clone was observed a single time. This chain links TRBV7-2 with TRBJ2-5, with 12 bases lining up with TRBD2. There are 15 residues in the CDR3. V was pared by 5 bases and J by 5 bases, with 6 bases of the junction left unmatched. Looked up from germline, CDR1 is SGHTA and CDR2 is FQGNSA. CDR3 residues: CASSAGLAGSETQYF. DNA of the CDR3: TGTGCCAGCAGCGCTGGACTAGCGGGATCGGAGACCCAGTACTTC.

The chain is built from TRBV10-3 and TRBJ2-1, with no clear D. Germline V gene lookup returns CDR1 ENHRY and CDR2 SYGVKD. The CDR3 runs 13 residues. Trimming removed 6 bases at V and 9 bases at J, with 15 bases between. The CDR3 DNA sequence: TGTGCCATCAGCCTGAACGGTCCGGTTGAGCAGTTCTTC. It is translated as CAISLNGPVEQFF.

The rearrangement joins TRBV6-6 to TRBJ2-1, with unresolved D. The CDR3 spans 11 residues. Germline CDR1 is MNHNY and CDR2 is SVGAGI (reference sequence). Trimming shortened V by 6 bases and J by 7 bases, and 7 bases separated the two germline ends. The CDR3 region has the DNA TGTGCCAGCAGAGACTGGAATGAGCAGTTCTTC. Translated, it gives CASRDWNEQFF.

V usage is TRBV2 and J usage is TRBJ1-5, with D hard to call. Germline V gene data show CDR1 as SNHLY and CDR2 as FYNNEI. CDR3 length: 14 residues. V was shortened by 4 bases and J by 1 base, with 8 bases between the two germline ends. The CDR3 nucleotides are TGTGCCAGCAGTGGCGGGCGGAGCAATCAGCCCCAGCATTTT. Residues: CASSGGRSNQPQHF.

This rearrangement joins TRBV7-8 to TRBJ2-3; D is undetermined. The CDR3 totals 12 residues. Trimming shortened V by 1 base and J by 6 bases, and 5 bases separated the two germline ends. From germline, CDR1 is SGHVS and CDR2 FQNEAQ. CDR3 DNA sequence: TGTGCCAGCAGCTTAGGGTTGGATACGCAGTATTTT. Amino acid sequence: CASSLGLDTQYF. The variable domain in full, completed from reference TRBV7-8 and TRBJ2-3, reads GAGVSQSPRYKVAKRGQDVALRCDPISGHVSLFWYQQALGQGPEFLTYFQNEAQLDKSGLPSDRFFAERPEGSVSTLKIQRTQQEDSAVYLCASSLGLDTQYFGPGTRLTVL.

This chain joins TRBV9 and TRBJ2-1; the D is unclear. V gave up 3 bases and J gave up 9 bases, with 16 bases separating them. This CDR3 is built from 14 residues. Germline V gene sequence: CDR1 SGDLS, CDR2 YYNGEE. The CDR3 bases are TGTGCCAGCAGCGGAGACTTGGCAGGTGGTGAGCAGTTCTTC. This gives the protein CASSGDLAGGEQFF.

The chain employs TRBV15 and TRBJ2-7; 12 bases fit TRBD2. Germline CDR1 reads LNHNV; CDR2 reads YYDKDF (reference sequence). After removal of 3 bases from V and 5 bases from J, the junction contained 8 bases not matched to a gene. The CDR3 length is 16 residues. The CDR3 reads CATSRGPSGRAHEQYF. The CDR3 nucleotides are TGTGCCACCAGCAGGGGGCCTAGCGGGAGGGCGCACGAGCAGTACTTC.

The rearrangement joins TRBV5-1 to TRBJ2-7, with D maybe TRBD1 (6 bases). This CDR3 region has 15 residues. Germline values: CDR1 SGHRS, CDR2 YFSETQ. V was cut by 3 bases and J by 2 bases, with 15 bases left in between. CDR3 region: CASSWGPRGPYEQYF. For the CDR3, the DNA is TGCGCCAGCAGCTGGGGCCCCAGGGGACCCTACGAGCAGTACTTC.

The CDR3: CASSQGLAGSYNEQFF. The CDR3 DNA reads TGTGCCAGCAGCCAAGGACTAGCCGGCTCCTACAATGAGCAGTTCTTC. This rearrangement joins TRBV14 to TRBJ2-1, with 7 positions matching TRBD2. This CDR3 comprises 16 residues. The V gene end was trimmed by 1 base and the J gene end by 0 bases; junction bases not matched to a gene: 3. Germline CDR1 is SGHDN and CDR2 is FVKESK.

The V and J genes are TRBV6-5 and TRBJ2-1; no firm D call. The CDR3 loop spans 15 amino acids. Trimming stripped 3 bases from V and 6 bases from J, with 15 bases between. Germline V CDR1 and CDR2: MNHEY, SVGAGI. The CDR3 DNA is TGTGCCAGCAGTTATTATTCTGTATCTCCCAATGAGCAGTTCTTC. This gives the protein CASSYYSVSPNEQFF.

The rearrangement uses TRBV5-4 and TRBJ2-6; 10 bases map to TRBD1. This CDR3 region has 17 residues. Unmatched junction bases numbered 6, after V lost 3 bases and J lost 3 bases. CDR1 and CDR2 from the germline V gene are SGHNT and YYREEE (reference sequence). The CDR3 DNA reads TGTGCCAGCAGCTCCAGACAGGGGGCAGATGGGGCCAACGTCCTGACTTTC. Translation: CASSSRQGADGANVLTF. Filled out from reference TRBV5-4 and TRBJ2-6, the complete variable domain reads ETGVTQSPTHLIKTRGQQVTLRCSSQSGHNTVSWYQQALGQGPQFIFQYYREEENGRGNFPPRFSGLQFPNYSSELNVNALELDDSALYLCASSSRQGADGANVLTFGAGSRLTVL.

The chain joins TRBV13 to TRBJ2-3, with 10 positions matching TRBD1. Germline V gene lookup returns CDR1 PRHDT and CDR2 FYEKMQ (reference sequence). The junction had 4 bases not matched to a gene; V was cut back by 5 bases and J by 5 bases. The CDR3 consists of 14 residues. The CDR3, as DNA: TGTGCCAGCAGCAACCGGGACAGGGGAGATACGCAGTATTTT. Protein sequence: CASSNRDRGDTQYF.

This rearrangement joins TRBV28 to TRBJ2-5; the D gene is possibly TRBD2 (6 bases). V lost 5 bases to trimming and J lost 5 bases, with 15 bases between them. CDR1 MDHEN and CDR2 SYDVKM come from the germline V gene. The CDR3 has 14 amino acids. CDR3 DNA: TGTGCCAGCAGTCCCCCTCGGGGGTGGGAGACCCAGTACTTC. This codes for CASSPPRGWETQYF.

The rearrangement uses TRBV18 and TRBJ1-1, with D possibly being TRBD1 (5 bases). The V end was cut by 6 bases, the J end by 3 bases, with 20 bases between. CDR3 length equals 16 residues. In germline, CDR1 is KGHSH, CDR2 LQKENI. CDR3: CASSSTLWGEDTEAFF. Here the CDR3 DNA reads TGTGCCAGCTCCTCGACGCTGTGGGGGGAGGACACTGAAGCTTTCTTT.

CDR3 nucleotides: TGTGCCAGCAGCTTGGAAGGACTGCCGGGCACAGATACGCAGTATTTT. It yields the protein CASSLEGLPGTDTQYF. V gene TRBV5-8 combines with J gene TRBJ2-3; D is perhaps TRBD2 (5 bases). CDR3 length: 16 amino acids. CDR1 SGHTS and CDR2 YDEGEE come from the germline V gene. V was clipped by 0 bases and J by 1 base, with 12 bases between them.

The V and J genes are TRBV5-1 and TRBJ2-7; D is unclear. V was trimmed by 0 bases and J by 2 bases, leaving 9 bases between them. The germline V gene encodes CDR1 SGHRS and CDR2 YFSETQ. The CDR3 runs 14 residues. The CDR3 protein is CASSLDPKAYEQYV. The CDR3 DNA is TGCGCCAGCAGCTTGGACCCAAAAGCCTACGAGCAGTACGTC.

This clone appeared once. V usage is TRBV7-2 and J usage is TRBJ2-1, with 9 bases matching TRBD2. Germline CDR1 and CDR2: SGHTA and FQGNSA. This CDR3 spans 15 amino acids. The trim removed 1 base at V and 11 bases at J, leaving 9 bases unmatched. The CDR3 sequence: CASSLGRIAGVQQFF. In nucleotides, the CDR3 is TGTGCCAGCAGCTTAGGTCGAATAGCGGGAGTTCAGCAGTTCTTC.

This clone turned up a few times. The V and J genes are TRBV4-1 and TRBJ1-1; TRBD1 agrees at 9 bases. V trimming: 3 bases; J trimming: 0 bases; junction bases outside the gene matches: 11. Germline V gene data show CDR1 as MGHRA and CDR2 as YSYEKL. The CDR3 spans 18 residues. DNA for the CDR3: TGCGCCAGCAGCCACCTCCTCGGACAGGGGCTAATGAACACTGAAGCTTTCTTT. Its protein product is CASSHLLGQGLMNTEAFF.

V gene TRBV4-1 combines with J gene TRBJ1-1; TRBD1 is a possible D gene (6 bases). Germline lookup yields CDR1 MGHRA and CDR2 YSYEKL. Trimming took 1 base from V and 5 from J, leaving 14 bases between them. CDR3 length equals 15 residues. The CDR3 coding sequence is TGCGCCAGCAGCCAAGGTCGGGGGCTGGGGACTGAAGCTTTCTTT. Residues: CASSQGRGLGTEAFF.

The CDR3 protein is CASSLALAEGTDTQYF. The CDR3 DNA is TGTGCCAGCAGCTTAGCGTTAGCGGAGGGCACAGATACGCAGTATTTT. V usage is TRBV7-2 and J usage is TRBJ2-3, with TRBD2 as a possible D gene (6 bases). CDR3 length: 16 residues. Trimming removed 0 bases from V and 1 base from J, with 11 bases in between. From germline, CDR1 is SGHTA and CDR2 FQGNSA.

This clone showed up just once. V usage is TRBV28 and J usage is TRBJ1-2; tentative D call: TRBD1 (5 bases). V lost 6 bases to trimming and J lost 3 bases, with 14 bases between them. CDR3 length equals 14 residues. CDR1 and CDR2 (germline): MDHEN, SYDVKM. In DNA, the CDR3 is TGTGCCAGCAGCCAACCGGGACTGTACTATGGCTACACCTTC. Translated: CASSQPGLYYGYTF.

The chain is built from TRBV28 and TRBJ2-5; possible D gene TRBD2, 7 bases. V was trimmed by 5 bases and J by 5 bases, leaving 18 bases between them. In germline, CDR1 is MDHEN, CDR2 SYDVKM. The CDR3 is made up of 15 amino acids. The CDR3 DNA reads as TGTGCCAGCAGTCTACCTAGTGGGAGGGGGGAGACCCAGTACTTC. It encodes CASSLPSGRGETQYF.

This chain connects TRBV7-9 to TRBJ2-5, with 7 bases lining up with TRBD1. The CDR3 totals 16 residues. From germline, CDR1 is SEHNR and CDR2 FQNEAQ (reference sequence). The J segment lost 0 bases and the V segment lost 1 base, leaving 5 bases of the junction unmatched. The CDR3 sequence is CASSLGDSPYQETQYF. Here the CDR3 DNA reads TGTGCCAGCAGCTTAGGGGACAGCCCCTACCAAGAGACCCAGTACTTC.

V and J are TRBV2 and TRBJ2-5; 7 bases agree with TRBD2. The V segment lost 5 bases and the J segment 1 base; nucleotides outside the gene matches: 4. This CDR3 spans 14 amino acids. Germline loops: CDR1 SNHLY, CDR2 FYNNEI. DNA for the CDR3: TGTGCCAGCAGTTCGACGGGGGGCCAAGAGACCCAGTACTTC. Its translation is CASSSTGGQETQYF.

The rearrangement joins TRBV2 to TRBJ2-3; 11 bases are shared with TRBD2. CDR1 is SNHLY and CDR2 is FYNNEI in the germline V gene. Germline trimming cut 6 bases from V and 0 bases from J; bases unmatched to any gene: 5. The CDR3 length is 16 residues. CDR3 protein: CASSPSGRPSTDTQYF. The CDR3 DNA sequence: TGTGCCAGCAGCCCTAGCGGGAGGCCAAGCACAGATACGCAGTATTTT.

The rearrangement links TRBV28 to TRBJ2-7; weak D call: TRBD2 (5 bases). Per germline, CDR1 MDHEN and CDR2 SYDVKM. This CDR3 contains 14 residues. Trimming stripped 1 base from V and 3 bases from J, with 10 bases between. The CDR3 coding sequence is TGTGCCAGCAGTTTATCCGGGGTACACTACGAGCAGTACTTC. Translating gives CASSLSGVHYEQYF.

This rearrangement joins TRBV5-1 to TRBJ1-2, with D hard to call. The CDR3 totals 12 residues. Germline V gene sequence: CDR1 SGHRS, CDR2 YFSETQ. V was trimmed by 5 bases and J by 6 bases, leaving 11 bases between them. The CDR3 bases are TGCGCCAGCAGTCTGGAAGGGAATGGCTACACCTTC. Translated: CASSLEGNGYTF.

This clone has only one observation. The gene calls are TRBV2 and TRBJ2-1, with D possibly matching TRBD2 (5 bases). Germline CDR1 is SNHLY and CDR2 is FYNNEI. V was pared by 6 bases and J by 0 bases, with 6 bases between. The CDR3 sequence is 13 residues long. The CDR3 loop is CASRSGSYNEQFF. CDR3 nucleotides: TGTGCCAGCAGAAGCGGCTCCTACAATGAGCAGTTCTTC.

This clone has only one observation. V is TRBV5-1 and J is TRBJ2-5, with a possible D match to TRBD2 (6 bases). The CDR3 extends over 14 amino acids. The germline V gene encodes CDR1 SGHRS and CDR2 YFSETQ. Trimming cost V 4 bases and J 2 bases, with 12 bases left between them. The CDR3 protein is CASSRRGRQETQYF. Here the CDR3 DNA reads TGCGCCAGCAGCCGGCGGGGACGGCAAGAGACCCAGTACTTC.